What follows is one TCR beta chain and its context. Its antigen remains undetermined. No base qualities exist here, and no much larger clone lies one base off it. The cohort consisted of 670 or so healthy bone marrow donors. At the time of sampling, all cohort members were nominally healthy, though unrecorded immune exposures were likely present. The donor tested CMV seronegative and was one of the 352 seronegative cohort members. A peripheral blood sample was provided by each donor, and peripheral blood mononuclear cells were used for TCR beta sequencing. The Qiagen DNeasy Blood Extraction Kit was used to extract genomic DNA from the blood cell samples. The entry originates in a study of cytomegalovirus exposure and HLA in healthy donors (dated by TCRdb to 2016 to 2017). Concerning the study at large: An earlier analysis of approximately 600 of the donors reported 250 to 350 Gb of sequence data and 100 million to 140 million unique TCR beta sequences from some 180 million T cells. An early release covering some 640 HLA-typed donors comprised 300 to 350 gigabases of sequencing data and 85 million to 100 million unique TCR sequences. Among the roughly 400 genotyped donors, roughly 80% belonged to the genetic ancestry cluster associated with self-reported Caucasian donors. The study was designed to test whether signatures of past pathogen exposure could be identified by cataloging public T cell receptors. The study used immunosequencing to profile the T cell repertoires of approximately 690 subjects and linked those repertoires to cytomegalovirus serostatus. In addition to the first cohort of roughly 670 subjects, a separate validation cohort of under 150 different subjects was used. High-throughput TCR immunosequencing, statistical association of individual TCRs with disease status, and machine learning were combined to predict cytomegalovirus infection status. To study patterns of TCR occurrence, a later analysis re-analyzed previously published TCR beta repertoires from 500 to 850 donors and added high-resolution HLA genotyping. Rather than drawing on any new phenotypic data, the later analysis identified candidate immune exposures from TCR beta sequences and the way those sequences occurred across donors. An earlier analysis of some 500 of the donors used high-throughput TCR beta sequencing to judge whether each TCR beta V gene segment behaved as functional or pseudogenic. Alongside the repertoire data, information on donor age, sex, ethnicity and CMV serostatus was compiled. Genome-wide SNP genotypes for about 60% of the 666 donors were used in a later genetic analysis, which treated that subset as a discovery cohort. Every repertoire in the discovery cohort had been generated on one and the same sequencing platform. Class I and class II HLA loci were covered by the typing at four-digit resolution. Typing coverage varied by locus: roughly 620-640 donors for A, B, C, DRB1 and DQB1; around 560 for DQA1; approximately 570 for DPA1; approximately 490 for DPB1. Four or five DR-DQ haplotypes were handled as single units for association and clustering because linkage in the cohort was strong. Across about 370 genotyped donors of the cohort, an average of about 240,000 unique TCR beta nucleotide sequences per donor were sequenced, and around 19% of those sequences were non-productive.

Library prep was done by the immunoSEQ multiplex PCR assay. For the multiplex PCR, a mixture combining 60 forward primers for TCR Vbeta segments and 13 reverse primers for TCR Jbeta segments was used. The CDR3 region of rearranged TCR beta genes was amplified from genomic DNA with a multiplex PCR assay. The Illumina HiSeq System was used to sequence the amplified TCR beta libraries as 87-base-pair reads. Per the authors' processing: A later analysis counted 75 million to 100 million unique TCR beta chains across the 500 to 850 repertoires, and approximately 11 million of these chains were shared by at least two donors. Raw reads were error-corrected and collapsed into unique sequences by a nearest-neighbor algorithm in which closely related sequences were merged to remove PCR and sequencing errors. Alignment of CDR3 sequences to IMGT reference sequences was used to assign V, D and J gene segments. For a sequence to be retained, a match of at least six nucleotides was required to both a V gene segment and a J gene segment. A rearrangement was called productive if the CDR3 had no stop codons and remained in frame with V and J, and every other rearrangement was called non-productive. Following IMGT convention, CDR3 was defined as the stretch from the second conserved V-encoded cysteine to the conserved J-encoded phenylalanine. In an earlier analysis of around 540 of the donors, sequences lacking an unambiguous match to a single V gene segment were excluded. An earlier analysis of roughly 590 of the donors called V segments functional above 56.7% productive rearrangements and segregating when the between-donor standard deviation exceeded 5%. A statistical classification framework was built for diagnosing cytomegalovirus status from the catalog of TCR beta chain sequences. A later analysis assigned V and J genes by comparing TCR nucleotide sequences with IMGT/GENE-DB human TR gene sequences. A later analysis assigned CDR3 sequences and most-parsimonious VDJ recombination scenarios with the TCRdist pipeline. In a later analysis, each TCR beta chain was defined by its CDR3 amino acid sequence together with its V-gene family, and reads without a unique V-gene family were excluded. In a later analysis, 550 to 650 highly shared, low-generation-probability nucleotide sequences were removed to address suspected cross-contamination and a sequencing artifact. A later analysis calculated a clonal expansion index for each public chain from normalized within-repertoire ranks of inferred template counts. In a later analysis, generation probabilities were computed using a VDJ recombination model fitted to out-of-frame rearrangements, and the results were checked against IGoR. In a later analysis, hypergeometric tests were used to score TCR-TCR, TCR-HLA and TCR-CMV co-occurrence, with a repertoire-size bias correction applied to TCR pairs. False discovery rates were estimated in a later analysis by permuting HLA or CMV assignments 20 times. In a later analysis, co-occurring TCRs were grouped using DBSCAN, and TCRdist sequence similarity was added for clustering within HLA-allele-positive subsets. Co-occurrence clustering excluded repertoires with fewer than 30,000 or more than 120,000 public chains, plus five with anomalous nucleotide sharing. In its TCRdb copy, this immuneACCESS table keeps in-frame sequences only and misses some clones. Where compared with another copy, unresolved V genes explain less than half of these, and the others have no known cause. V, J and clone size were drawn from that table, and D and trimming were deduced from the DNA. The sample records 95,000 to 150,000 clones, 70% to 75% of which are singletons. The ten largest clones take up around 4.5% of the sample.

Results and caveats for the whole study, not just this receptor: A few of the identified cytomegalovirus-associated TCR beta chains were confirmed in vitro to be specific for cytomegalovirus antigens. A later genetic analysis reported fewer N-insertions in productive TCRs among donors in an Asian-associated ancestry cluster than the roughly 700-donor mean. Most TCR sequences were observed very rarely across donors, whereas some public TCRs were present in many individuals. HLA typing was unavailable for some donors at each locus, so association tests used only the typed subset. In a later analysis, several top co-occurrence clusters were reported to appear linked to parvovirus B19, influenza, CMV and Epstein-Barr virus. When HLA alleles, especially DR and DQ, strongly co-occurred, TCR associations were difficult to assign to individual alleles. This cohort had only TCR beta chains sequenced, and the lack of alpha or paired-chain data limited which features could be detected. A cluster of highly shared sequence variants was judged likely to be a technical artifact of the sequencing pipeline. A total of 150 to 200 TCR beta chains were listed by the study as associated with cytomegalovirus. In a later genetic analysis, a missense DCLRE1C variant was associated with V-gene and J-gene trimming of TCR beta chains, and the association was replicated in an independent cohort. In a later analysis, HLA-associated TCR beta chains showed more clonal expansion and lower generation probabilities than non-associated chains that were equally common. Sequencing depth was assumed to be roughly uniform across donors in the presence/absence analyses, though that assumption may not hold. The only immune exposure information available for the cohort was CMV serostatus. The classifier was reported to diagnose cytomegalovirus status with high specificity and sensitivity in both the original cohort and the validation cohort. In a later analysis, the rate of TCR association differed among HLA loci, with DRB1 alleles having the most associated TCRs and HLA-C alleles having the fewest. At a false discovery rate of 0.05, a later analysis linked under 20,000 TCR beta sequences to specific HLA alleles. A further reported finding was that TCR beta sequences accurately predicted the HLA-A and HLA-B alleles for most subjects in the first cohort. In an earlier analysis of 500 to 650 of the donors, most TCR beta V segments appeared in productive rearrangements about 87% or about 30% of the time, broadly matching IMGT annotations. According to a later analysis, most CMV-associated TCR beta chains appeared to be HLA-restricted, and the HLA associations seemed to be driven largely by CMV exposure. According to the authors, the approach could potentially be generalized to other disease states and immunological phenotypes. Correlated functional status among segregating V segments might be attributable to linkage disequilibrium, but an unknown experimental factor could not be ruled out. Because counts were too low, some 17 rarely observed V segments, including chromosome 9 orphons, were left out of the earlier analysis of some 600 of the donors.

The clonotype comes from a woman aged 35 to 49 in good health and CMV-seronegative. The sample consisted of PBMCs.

The DNA is TGTGCCAGCAGTGACCCCCTTGGCGGGAGGAAGACAGATACGCAGTATTTT. This gives the protein CASSDPLGGRKTDTQYF. The V and J segments used are TRBV2 and TRBJ2-3; TRBD2 aligns with 8 central bases. Trimming removed 3 bases from V and 3 bases from J; the gene matches leave 11 bases unexplained. Reading the germline V gene gives CDR1 SNHLY and CDR2 FYNNEI. From the cysteine through the phenylalanine, the CDR3 covers 17 amino acids. Kept here is only the CDR3 DNA, which spans 51 bases and is read in frame from base 1.